This entry lists 5 T cell receptor beta chains sequenced from one sample in a study of neoadjuvant anti-PD-1 for oral cavity cancer. The protocol was immunoSEQ multiplex PCR, while the TCRdb copy is restricted to in-frame clones and leaves out a portion. The data contain around 18,000 clones, around 72% of them singletons. The material sequenced was PBMCs, taken before nivolumab (anti-PD-1) treatment. The receptors shown here come from a person between 40 and 80 years old with oral cavity squamous cell carcinoma.

The chain recombines TRBV7-3 with TRBJ2-3; D is tentatively TRBD1 or TRBD2 (5 bases each). This CDR3 has 14 amino acids. Trimming cost V 4 bases and J 2 bases, with 10 bases left between them. CDR1 SGHTA and CDR2 FQGTGA come from the germline V gene. The CDR3 coding sequence is TGTGCCAGCAGCTCCCGGGACCTCACAGATACGCAGTATTTT. Its translation is CASSSRDLTDTQYF.

V usage is TRBV25-1 and J usage is TRBJ2-6; D is uncertain. Germline-derived CDR1 and CDR2 are MGHDK and SYGVNS. CDR3 size: 13 residues. The ends were cut back, 5 bases at V and 3 bases at J, with 5 bases in the middle. The CDR3 here is CASSMGGANVLTF. In DNA, the CDR3 is TGTGCCAGCAGTATGGGTGGGGCCAACGTCCTGACTTTC. Full variable domain (missing parts from reference TRBV25-1 and TRBJ2-6): EADIYQTPRYLVIGTGKKITLECSQTMGHDKMYWYQQDPGMELHLIHYSYGVNSTEKGDLSSESTVSRIRTEHFPLTLESARPSHTSQYLCASSMGGANVLTFGAGSRLTVL.

This sequence joins TRBV28 and TRBJ1-5; D not certain. Germline V CDR1 and CDR2: MDHEN, SYDVKM. The CDR3 spans 12 residues. The CDR3 region has the DNA TGTGCTTCGGACCCCACTTATCAGCCCCAGCATTTT. Its translation: CASDPTYQPQHF.

This clone appeared a few times. The J gene is TRBJ1-3, the V gene TRBV28; D not certain. Germline-derived CDR1 and CDR2 are MDHEN and SYDVKM. The CDR3 contains 15 residues. V gave up 7 bases and J gave up 0 bases, with 13 bases separating them. CDR3: CASMGTLFSGNTIYF. The CDR3 DNA follows: TGTGCCAGCATGGGCACCCTCTTCTCTGGAAACACCATATATTTT. Together with reference TRBV28 and TRBJ1-3, the CDR3 gives the full variable domain: DVKVTQSSRYLVKRTGEKVFLECVQDMDHENMFWYRQDPGLGLRLIYFSYDVKMKEKGDIPEGYSVSREKKERFSLILESASTNQTSMYLCASMGTLFSGNTIYFGEGSWLTVV.

The V and J genes are TRBV7-9 and TRBJ2-1; 7 nucleotides match TRBD2. Germline V lookup: CDR1 SEHNR, CDR2 FQNEAQ (reference sequence). Losses at the gene ends were 5 bases for V and 5 bases for J; bases not matched to a gene: 12. The CDR3 runs to 16 residues. The CDR3 is CASSPTNGTTNNEQFF. In DNA, the CDR3 is TGTGCCAGCAGCCCGACCAATGGGACTACGAACAATGAGCAGTTCTTC.